This entry lists 27 T cell receptor beta chains sequenced from one sample in a study of blood T cell repertoires in COVID-19. Only in-frame clones appear in the TCRdb table, and some are missing; sequencing was by immunoSEQ multiplex PCR. The repertoire holds 130,000 to 150,000 clones, with more than 75% as singletons. Input material: peripheral blood. The source is a man older than 75 with acute or convalescent COVID-19.

The rearrangement joins TRBV19 to TRBJ1-1; 9 positions match TRBD1. The CDR3 runs 17 residues. Per germline, CDR1 LNHDA and CDR2 SQIVND (reference sequence). V trimming: 5 bases; J trimming: 0 bases; junction bases outside the gene matches: 10. CDR3 in DNA: TGTGCCAGTAGTTTGACCGGGACAGGGTTGATGAACACTGAAGCTTTCTTT. It translates to CASSLTGTGLMNTEAFF.

The rearrangement uses TRBV5-1 and TRBJ2-1, with 11 bases aligning to TRBD2. The CDR3 length is 15 residues. The V gene's germline CDR1 is SGHRS and CDR2 YFSETQ. Germline trimming cut 1 base from V and 6 bases from J; bases unmatched to any gene: 3. The CDR3 protein is CASSLFSGRVNEQFF. CDR3 nucleotides: TGCGCCAGCAGCTTGTTTAGCGGGAGGGTCAATGAGCAGTTCTTC. Filled out from reference TRBV5-1 and TRBJ2-1, the complete variable domain reads KAGVTQTPRYLIKTRGQQVTLSCSPISGHRSVSWYQQTPGQGLQFLFEYFSETQRNKGNFPGRFSGRQFSNSRSEMNVSTLELGDSALYLCASSLFSGRVNEQFFGPGTRLTVL.

This clone was detected a few times. In the same sample, other DNA sequences code for this CDR3. V usage is TRBV28 and J usage is TRBJ2-7; 9 bases align to TRBD1. Germline CDR1 reads MDHEN; CDR2 reads SYDVKM. The CDR3 contains 14 residues. With 6 bases clipped from V and 4 bases from J, the junction kept 7 bases outside the gene matches. CDR3 sequence: CASRGQGLSYEQYF. The DNA for the CDR3 is TGTGCCAGCAGAGGACAGGGGTTGTCGTACGAGCAGTACTTC. Full variable domain (remainder filled in from reference TRBV28 and TRBJ2-7): DVKVTQSSRYLVKRTGEKVFLECVQDMDHENMFWYRQDPGLGLRLIYFSYDVKMKEKGDIPEGYSVSREKKERFSLILESASTNQTSMYLCASRGQGLSYEQYFGPGTRLTVT.

The chain links TRBV16 to TRBJ2-4, with 7 bases lining up with TRBD1. V trimming: 4 bases; J trimming: 9 bases; junction bases outside the gene matches: 9. Germline V lookup: CDR1 KGHSY, CDR2 FQNENV. This CDR3 comprises 14 residues. In nucleotides, the CDR3 is TGTGCCAGCAGCCTCCGTGACAGGGTCGGCATTCAGTACTTC. Its translation: CASSLRDRVGIQYF.

The rearrangement uses TRBV6-6 and TRBJ1-1; 7 nucleotides line up with TRBD1. Losses at the gene ends were 10 bases for V and 1 base for J; bases not matched to a gene: 9. The CDR3 is made up of 14 amino acids. In germline, CDR1 is MNHNY, CDR2 SVGAGI (reference sequence). CDR3 sequence: CATKATGTNTEAFF. The CDR3 nucleotides read TGTGCCACCAAAGCGACAGGGACGAACACTGAAGCTTTCTTT.

V usage is TRBV6-7 and J usage is TRBJ2-7; D might be TRBD1 (6 bases). TRBV6-7 is an open reading frame, and its role is uncertain. V was trimmed by 4 bases and J by 2 bases, leaving 18 bases between them. The CDR3 is made up of 16 amino acids. In DNA form, the CDR3 reads TGTGCCAGCAGTTGCAGGACCAGGGGTTCCCCCTACGAGCAGTACTTC. This codes for CASSCRTRGSPYEQYF.

This chain connects TRBV28 to TRBJ1-4; 9 bases match TRBD1. CDR3 length: 15 amino acids. Germline CDR1 is MDHEN and CDR2 is SYDVKM. The V and J ends lost 5 bases and 8 bases, in that order; junction bases with no gene match: 9. This CDR3 is CASSTQGAWGEKLFF. DNA for the CDR3: TGTGCCAGCAGTACACAGGGGGCCTGGGGAGAAAAACTGTTTTTT.

CDR3 region: CAISDDSSYEQYF. The CDR3 coding sequence is TGTGCCATCAGTGATGACAGCTCCTACGAGCAGTACTTC. The V call is TRBV10-3, the J call TRBJ2-7; D is possibly TRBD1 (5 bases). CDR1 is ENHRY, CDR2 SYGVKD, per germline. V was trimmed by 3 bases and J by 0 bases, leaving 6 bases between them. This CDR3 is 13 amino acids long.

The rearrangement links TRBV5-1 to TRBJ1-5, with TRBD1 matching over 9 bases. CDR1 is SGHRS, CDR2 YFSETQ, per germline. The CDR3 totals 14 residues. V shed 4 bases and J 5 bases; nucleotides not matched to a gene: 4. CDR3 protein: CASSPQGADQPQHF. CDR3 sequence (DNA): TGCGCCAGCAGCCCACAGGGGGCGGATCAGCCCCAGCATTTT.

Note on this clone: The sample has other DNA sequences that encode this CDR3 too. This sequence joins TRBV5-1 and TRBJ2-1, with TRBD2 matching 10 bases. V trimming: 4 bases; J trimming: 1 base; junction bases outside the gene matches: 17. CDR3 size: 20 residues. The germline V gene has CDR1 SGHRS and CDR2 YFSETQ. The DNA for the CDR3 is TGCGCCAGCAGCAACCTGGGGCGGAGCGGGGGGGCCCTGTCCTACAATGAGCAGTTCTTC. Encoded protein: CASSNLGRSGGALSYNEQFF. Together with reference TRBV5-1 and TRBJ2-1, the CDR3 gives the full variable domain: KAGVTQTPRYLIKTRGQQVTLSCSPISGHRSVSWYQQTPGQGLQFLFEYFSETQRNKGNFPGRFSGRQFSNSRSEMNVSTLELGDSALYLCASSNLGRSGGALSYNEQFFGPGTRLTVL.

The J gene is TRBJ1-2, the V gene TRBV10-3, with 9 bases that match TRBD1. Germline V gives CDR1 ENHRY, CDR2 SYGVKD. The CDR3 has 17 amino acids. V was pared by 4 bases and J by 5 bases, with 14 bases of the junction left unmatched. CDR3 loop: CAISASDRGTDGYGYTF. The CDR3 DNA follows: TGTGCCATCAGTGCATCGGACAGGGGAACCGACGGGTATGGCTACACCTTC.

The chain combines TRBV30 with TRBJ1-4; 7 bases map to TRBD1. Looked up from germline, CDR1 is GTSNPN and CDR2 is SVGIG (reference sequence). The length of the CDR3 is 13 residues. V lost 8 bases and J lost 7; bases outside the gene matches: 10. CDR3 bases: TGTGCCACCTCGACAGGGTTAGGTGAAAAACTGTTTTTT. It is translated as CATSTGLGEKLFF.

The genes are TRBV5-1 and TRBJ2-5; possibly TRBD1 for D (6 bases). Germline loops: CDR1 SGHRS, CDR2 YFSETQ. The CDR3 covers 16 residues. Trimming stripped 1 base from V and 3 bases from J, with 16 bases between. In DNA, the CDR3 is TGCGCCAGCAGCTTGAGGCCAGTGGACAGAAAAGAGACCCAGTACTTC. This gives the protein CASSLRPVDRKETQYF.

This clone has only a few counts. The chain links TRBV28 to TRBJ2-7; 10 positions agree with TRBD1. Unmatched junction bases numbered 5, after V lost 5 bases and J lost 4 bases. This CDR3 region has 14 residues. Germline V gives CDR1 MDHEN, CDR2 SYDVKM. Here the CDR3 DNA reads TGTGCCAGCAGTCGACAGGGGGCGAGGTACGAGCAGTACTTC. Translated: CASSRQGARYEQYF.

The chain is built from TRBV18 and TRBJ1-5; tentative D call: TRBD1 (5 bases). V lost 6 bases and J lost 6, with 12 bases in between. CDR3 length: 13 residues. CDR1 is KGHSH and CDR2 is LQKENI in the germline V gene. CDR3 DNA: TGTGCCAGCTCGCAGGGTGGGGCTCAGCCCCAGCATTTT. Translating gives CASSQGGAQPQHF.

About this clone: The junction shows a germline mismatch at one end, possibly a read error. The chain combines TRBV6-2 or TRBV6-3 with TRBJ1-1, with TRBD1 matching 8 bases. The CDR3 sequence is 15 residues long. Germline values: CDR1 MNHEY, CDR2 SVGEGT. In nucleotides, the CDR3 is TGTGCCAGCAGTAACTCCCGGACAGGGCCTACTGAAGCTTTCTTT. Its protein product is CASSNSRTGPTEAFF.

The chain has TRBV27 and TRBJ1-1, with D perhaps matching TRBD1 (6 bases). Trimming shortened V by 2 bases and J by 3 bases, and 13 bases separated the two germline ends. In germline, CDR1 is MNHEY, CDR2 SMNVEV (reference sequence). This CDR3 spans 15 amino acids. CDR3 amino acids: CASSLISGGDTEAFF. The CDR3 bases are TGTGCCAGCAGTTTAATTTCGGGGGGCGACACTGAAGCTTTCTTT.

CDR3: CAWSPTRELFF. The DNA for the CDR3 is TGTGCCTGGAGCCCCACTAGGGAGCTGTTTTTT. The chain joins TRBV30 to TRBJ2-2; D is ambiguous. Per the germline V gene, CDR1 is GTSNPN and CDR2 is SVGIG (reference sequence). CDR3 length equals 11 residues. V lost 3 bases and J 9 bases, leaving 8 bases between the germline ends. The variable domain in full, completed from reference TRBV30 and TRBJ2-2, reads SQTIHQWPATLVQPVGSPLSLECTVEGTSNPNLYWYRQAAGRGLQLLFYSVGIGQISSEVPQNLSASRPQDRQFILSSKKLLLSDSGFYLCAWSPTRELFFGEGSRLTVL.

J is TRBJ2-5 and V is TRBV18, with TRBD1 as a possible D gene (6 bases). This CDR3 region has 13 residues. Germline-derived CDR1 and CDR2 are KGHSH and LQKENI. Trimming removed 3 bases at V and 4 bases at J, with 9 bases between. In nucleotides, the CDR3 is TGTGCCAGCTCACCCACAGGGAGAGAGACCCAGTACTTC. Translated: CASSPTGRETQYF.

The chain has TRBV7-9 and TRBJ1-5, with D unclear. Trimming removed 5 bases from V and 7 bases from J, with 12 bases in between. The length of the CDR3 is 13 residues. The germline CDR1 and CDR2 sequences are SEHNR and FQNEAQ (reference sequence). CDR3 DNA sequence: TGTGCCAGCAGCGAGGACTTCGACCAGCCCCAGCATTTT. Translating gives CASSEDFDQPQHF.

Only a few counts were recorded for this clone. The genes are TRBV19 and TRBJ2-1; D is possibly TRBD2 (7 bases). This CDR3 contains 14 residues. V was trimmed by 1 base and J by 6 bases, leaving 10 bases between them. Germline CDR1 is LNHDA and CDR2 is SQIVND (reference sequence). CDR3 sequence reads: CASSIAGGLNEQFF. In DNA, the CDR3 is TGTGCCAGTAGTATAGCGGGGGGCCTCAATGAGCAGTTCTTC. Using reference TRBV19 and TRBJ2-1 for the parts outside the CDR3, the full variable domain is DGGITQSPKYLFRKEGQNVTLSCEQNLNHDAMYWYRQDPGQGLRLIYYSQIVNDFQKGDIAEGYSVSREKKESFPLTVTSAQKNPTAFYLCASSIAGGLNEQFFGPGTRLTVL.

In its sample, this clone was seen once. The V and J genes are TRBV12-2 and TRBJ1-5; the table calls TRBD1, which could not be checked here. TRBV12-2 is given as a pseudogene. CDR3 length: 15 residues. This chain's CDR3 is CAGPDRDDPNQPQHF. CDR3 bases: TGTGCAGGACCGGACAGGGACGATCCGAATCAGCCCCAGCATTTT.

The rearrangement joins TRBV19 to TRBJ2-3; D not resolved. Germline V lookup: CDR1 LNHDA, CDR2 SQIVND (reference sequence). This CDR3 is built from 13 residues. Trimming stripped 6 bases from V and 8 bases from J, with 15 bases between. For the CDR3, the DNA is TGTGCCAGTAGAGCCGACCCGACGGGTACGCAGTATTTT. This translates into CASRADPTGTQYF.

This clone has only one observation. J is TRBJ1-5 and V is TRBV5-1; 7 bases agree with TRBD1. V was clipped by 4 bases and J by 3 bases; unmatched bases: 1. The germline CDR1 and CDR2 sequences are SGHRS and YFSETQ. The CDR3 covers 13 residues. The CDR3 reads CASSQGDNQPQHF. In DNA form, the CDR3 reads TGCGCCAGCAGCCAGGGGGACAATCAGCCCCAGCATTTT.

Note on this clone: At one end, the junction sequence differs from germline, possibly due to a read error. V gene TRBV2 combines with J gene TRBJ2-3, with 8 bases fitting TRBD1. Germline-derived CDR1 and CDR2 are SNHLY and FYNNEI. The CDR3 has 15 amino acids. The CDR3 loop reads CASSGQGAGGDTQYF. The CDR3 DNA is TGTGCCAGTAGTGGACAGGGCGCAGGGGGCGATACGCAGTATTTT.

The chain joins TRBV5-4 to TRBJ1-1, with 7 bases aligning to TRBD1. The J segment lost 0 bases and the V segment lost 4 bases, leaving 3 bases of the junction unmatched. The germline CDR1 and CDR2 sequences are SGHNT and YYREEE (reference sequence). The CDR3 totals 14 residues. The CDR3 nucleotides are TGTGCCAGCAGCGTGGGACAGTTGAACACTGAAGCTTTCTTT. Its translation is CASSVGQLNTEAFF.

About this clone: A read error may account for a junction end that differs from germline. CDR3 sequence (DNA): TGCGCCAGCGGTCACTTTTATGGCTACACCTTC. This sequence encodes CASGHFYGYTF. The chain employs TRBV23-1 and TRBJ1-2; D is uncertain. TRBV23-1 is sorted into the ORF group, with uncertain function. This CDR3 comprises 11 residues.